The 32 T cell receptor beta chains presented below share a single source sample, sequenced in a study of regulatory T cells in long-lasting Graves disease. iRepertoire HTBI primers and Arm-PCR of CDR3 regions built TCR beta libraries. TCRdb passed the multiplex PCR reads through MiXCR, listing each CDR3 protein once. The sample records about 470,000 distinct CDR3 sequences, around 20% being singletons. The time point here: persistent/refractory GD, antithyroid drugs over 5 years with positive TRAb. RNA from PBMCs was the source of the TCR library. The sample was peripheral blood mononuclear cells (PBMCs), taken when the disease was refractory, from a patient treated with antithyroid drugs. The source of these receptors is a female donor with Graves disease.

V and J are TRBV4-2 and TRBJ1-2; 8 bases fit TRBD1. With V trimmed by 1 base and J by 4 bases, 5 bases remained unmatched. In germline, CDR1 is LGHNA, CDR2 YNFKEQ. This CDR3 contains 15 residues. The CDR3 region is CASSQGQGAFYGYTF. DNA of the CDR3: TGTGCCAGCAGCCAAGGGCAGGGGGCTTTCTATGGCTACACCTTC.

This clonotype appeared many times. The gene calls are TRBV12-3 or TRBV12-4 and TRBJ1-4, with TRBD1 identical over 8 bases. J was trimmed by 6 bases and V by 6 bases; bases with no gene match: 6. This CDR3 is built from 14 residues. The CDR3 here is CASRNSGGDEKLFF. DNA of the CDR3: TGTGCCAGCAGGAATTCAGGGGGCGATGAAAAACTGTTTTTT.

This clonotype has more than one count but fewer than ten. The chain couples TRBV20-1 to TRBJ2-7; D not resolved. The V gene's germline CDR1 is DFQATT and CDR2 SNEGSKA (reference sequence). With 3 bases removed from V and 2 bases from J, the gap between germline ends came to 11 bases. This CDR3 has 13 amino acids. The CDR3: CSASSSEAYEQYF. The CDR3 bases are TGCAGTGCTAGCAGCTCGGAAGCCTACGAGCAGTACTTC.

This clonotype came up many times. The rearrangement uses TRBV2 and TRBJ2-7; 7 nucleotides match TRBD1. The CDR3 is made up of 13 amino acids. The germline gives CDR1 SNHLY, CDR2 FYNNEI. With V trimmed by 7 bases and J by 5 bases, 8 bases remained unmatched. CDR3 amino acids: CASTRQGLNEQYF. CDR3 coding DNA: TGTGCCAGCACTAGACAGGGCCTGAACGAGCAGTACTTC.

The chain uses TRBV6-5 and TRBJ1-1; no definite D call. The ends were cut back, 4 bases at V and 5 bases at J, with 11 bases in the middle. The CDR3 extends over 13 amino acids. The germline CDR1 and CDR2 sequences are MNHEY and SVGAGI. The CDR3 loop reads CASSFSLETEAFF. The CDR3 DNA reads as TGTGCCAGCAGTTTCAGTCTGGAGACTGAAGCTTTCTTT.

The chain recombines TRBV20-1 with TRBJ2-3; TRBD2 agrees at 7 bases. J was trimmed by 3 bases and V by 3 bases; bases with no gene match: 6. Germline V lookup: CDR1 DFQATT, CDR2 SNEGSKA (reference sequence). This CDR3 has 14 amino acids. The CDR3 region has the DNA TGCAGTGCTAGCCAACTAGCGTTAACAGATACGCAGTATTTT. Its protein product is CSASQLALTDTQYF.

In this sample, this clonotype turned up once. The CDR3 spells CASVSWNNEQFF. In DNA, the CDR3 is TGTGCCAGCGTTAGTTGGAACAATGAGCAGTTCTTC. The chain is built from TRBV28 and TRBJ2-1, with unresolved D. CDR3 length: 12 amino acids. The ends were cut back, 8 bases at V and 5 bases at J, with 10 bases in the middle. The V gene's germline CDR1 is MDHEN and CDR2 SYDVKM.

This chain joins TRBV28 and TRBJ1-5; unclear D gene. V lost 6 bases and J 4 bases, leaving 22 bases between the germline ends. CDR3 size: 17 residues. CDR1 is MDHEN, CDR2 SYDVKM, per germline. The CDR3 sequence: CASSPPLFSSANQPQHF. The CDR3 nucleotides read TGTGCCAGCAGCCCCCCCCTTTTTAGTTCGGCGAATCAGCCCCAGCATTTT.

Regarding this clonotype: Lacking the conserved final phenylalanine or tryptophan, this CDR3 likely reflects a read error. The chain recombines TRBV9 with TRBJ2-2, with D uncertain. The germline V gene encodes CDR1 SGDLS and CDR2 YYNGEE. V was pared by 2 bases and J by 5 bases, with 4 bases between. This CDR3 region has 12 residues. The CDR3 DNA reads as TGTGCCAGCAGCGTGGGAACCGGGGAGCTGTTTCTT. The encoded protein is CASSVGTGELFL.

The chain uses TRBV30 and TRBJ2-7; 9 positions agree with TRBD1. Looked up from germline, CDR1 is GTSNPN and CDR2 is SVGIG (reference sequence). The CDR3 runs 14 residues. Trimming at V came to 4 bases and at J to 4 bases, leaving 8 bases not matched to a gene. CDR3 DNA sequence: TGTGCCTGGAAAGGACCGGGACAGGGATACGAGCAGTACTTC. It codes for CAWKGPGQGYEQYF.

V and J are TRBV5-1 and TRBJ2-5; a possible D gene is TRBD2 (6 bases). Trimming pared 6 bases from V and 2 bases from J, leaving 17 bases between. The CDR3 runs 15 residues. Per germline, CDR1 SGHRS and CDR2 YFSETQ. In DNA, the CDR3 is TGCGCCAGCACGGGCGGCGGGATGGGGCAAGAGACCCAGTACTTC. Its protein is CASTGGGMGQETQYF.

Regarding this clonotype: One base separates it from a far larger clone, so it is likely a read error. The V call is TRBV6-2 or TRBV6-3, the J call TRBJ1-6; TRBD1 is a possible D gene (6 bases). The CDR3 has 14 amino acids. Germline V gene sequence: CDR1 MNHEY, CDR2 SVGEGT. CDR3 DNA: TGTGCCAGCAGTCTCGGACAGCTCCATTCACTCCTCCACTTT. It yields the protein CASSLGQLHSLLHF.

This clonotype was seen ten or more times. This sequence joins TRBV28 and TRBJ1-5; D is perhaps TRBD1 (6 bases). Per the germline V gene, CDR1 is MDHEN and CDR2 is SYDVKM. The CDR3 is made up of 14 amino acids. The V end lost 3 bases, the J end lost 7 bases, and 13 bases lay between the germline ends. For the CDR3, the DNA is TGTGCCAGCAGTTTCCTAACGGGGGGCCAGCCCCAGCATTTT. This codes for CASSFLTGGQPQHF. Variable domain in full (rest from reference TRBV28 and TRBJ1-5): DVKVTQSSRYLVKRTGEKVFLECVQDMDHENMFWYRQDPGLGLRLIYFSYDVKMKEKGDIPEGYSVSREKKERFSLILESASTNQTSMYLCASSFLTGGQPQHFGDGTRLSIL.

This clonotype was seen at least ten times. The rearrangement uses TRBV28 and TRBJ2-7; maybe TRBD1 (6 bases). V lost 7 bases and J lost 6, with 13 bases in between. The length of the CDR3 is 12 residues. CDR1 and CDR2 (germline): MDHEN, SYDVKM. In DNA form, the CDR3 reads TGTGCCAGCACTGTCGCAGGGGCCGAGCAGTACTTC. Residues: CASTVAGAEQYF.

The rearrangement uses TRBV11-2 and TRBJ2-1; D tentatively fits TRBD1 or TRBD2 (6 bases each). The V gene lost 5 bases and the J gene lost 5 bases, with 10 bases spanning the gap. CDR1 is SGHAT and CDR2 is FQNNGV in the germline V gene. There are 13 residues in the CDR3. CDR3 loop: CASSAGHNNEQFF. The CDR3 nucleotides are TGTGCCAGCAGCGCGGGACACAACAATGAGCAGTTCTTC.

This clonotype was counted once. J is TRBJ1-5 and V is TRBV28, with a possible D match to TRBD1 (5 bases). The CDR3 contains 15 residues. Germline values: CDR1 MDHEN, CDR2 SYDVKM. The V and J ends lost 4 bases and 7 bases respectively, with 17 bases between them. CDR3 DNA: TGTGCCAGCAGTTCGACCAGGGTCTTTGTACAGCCCCAGCATTTT. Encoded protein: CASSSTRVFVQPQHF. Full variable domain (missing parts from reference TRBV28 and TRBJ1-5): DVKVTQSSRYLVKRTGEKVFLECVQDMDHENMFWYRQDPGLGLRLIYFSYDVKMKEKGDIPEGYSVSREKKERFSLILESASTNQTSMYLCASSSTRVFVQPQHFGDGTRLSIL.

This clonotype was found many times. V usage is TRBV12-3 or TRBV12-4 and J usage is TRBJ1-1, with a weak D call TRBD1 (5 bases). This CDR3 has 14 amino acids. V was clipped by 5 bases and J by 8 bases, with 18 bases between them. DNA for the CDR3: TGTGCCAGCAGTCAGGGTCCCCTCGGGGGGGAAGCTTTCTTT. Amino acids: CASSQGPLGGEAFF.

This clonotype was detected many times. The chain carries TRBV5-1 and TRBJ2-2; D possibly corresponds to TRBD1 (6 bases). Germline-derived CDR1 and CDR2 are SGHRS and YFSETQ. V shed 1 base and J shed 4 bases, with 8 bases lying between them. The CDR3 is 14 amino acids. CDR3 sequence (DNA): TGCGCCAGCAGCTTGCAGGGGTCCACCGGGGAGCTGTTTTTT. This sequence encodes CASSLQGSTGELFF.

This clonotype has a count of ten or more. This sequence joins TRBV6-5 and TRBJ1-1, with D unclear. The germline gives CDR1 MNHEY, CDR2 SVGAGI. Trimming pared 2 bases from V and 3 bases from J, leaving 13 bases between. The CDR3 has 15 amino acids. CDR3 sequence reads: CASSYVAGWDTEAFF. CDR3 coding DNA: TGTGCCAGCAGTTACGTTGCGGGGTGGGACACTGAAGCTTTCTTT.

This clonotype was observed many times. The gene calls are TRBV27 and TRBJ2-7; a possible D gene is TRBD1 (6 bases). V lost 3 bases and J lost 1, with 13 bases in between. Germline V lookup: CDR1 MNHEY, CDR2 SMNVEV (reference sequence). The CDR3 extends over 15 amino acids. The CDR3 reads CASSFYTGPSYEQYF. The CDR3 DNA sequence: TGTGCCAGCAGTTTCTATACAGGGCCATCCTACGAGCAGTACTTC.

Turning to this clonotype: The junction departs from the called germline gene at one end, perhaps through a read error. The CDR3 loop is CASTILTGQGGENLFF. CDR3 DNA: TGTGCCAGCACCATCTTGACCGGACAGGGGGGAGAAAACCTGTTTTTT. The chain links TRBV5-6 to TRBJ1-4; 10 nucleotides align to TRBD1. This CDR3 contains 16 residues. Germline assignment: CDR1 SGHDT and CDR2 YYEEEE.

The CDR3 reads CASSLEWNRGSTYEQYF. The CDR3 bases are TGTGCCAGCAGCTTAGAGTGGAACAGGGGATCAACCTACGAGCAGTACTTC. The chain joins TRBV7-2 to TRBJ2-7; 7 bases are shared with TRBD1. The CDR3 contains 17 residues. The V gene end was trimmed by 1 base and the J gene end by 2 bases; junction bases not matched to a gene: 11. Germline lookup yields CDR1 SGHTA and CDR2 FQGNSA.

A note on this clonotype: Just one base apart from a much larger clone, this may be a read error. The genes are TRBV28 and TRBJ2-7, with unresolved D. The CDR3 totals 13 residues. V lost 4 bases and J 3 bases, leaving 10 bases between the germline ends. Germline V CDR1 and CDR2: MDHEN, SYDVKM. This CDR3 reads CASSSPGYYEQYF. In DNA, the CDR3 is TGTGCCAGCAGTTCCCCGGGTTACTACGAGCAGTACTTC.

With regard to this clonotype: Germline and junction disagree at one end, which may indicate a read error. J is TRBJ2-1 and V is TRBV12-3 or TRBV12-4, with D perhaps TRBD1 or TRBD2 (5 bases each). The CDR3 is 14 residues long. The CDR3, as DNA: TGTGCCACCAGACCTGGGGGATCCTACAATGAGCAGTCCTTC. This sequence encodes CATRPGGSYNEQSF.

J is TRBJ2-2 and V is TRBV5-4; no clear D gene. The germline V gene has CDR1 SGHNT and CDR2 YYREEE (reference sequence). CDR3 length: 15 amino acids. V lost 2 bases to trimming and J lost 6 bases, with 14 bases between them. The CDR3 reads CASSLAPLMAGELFF. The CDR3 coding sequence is TGTGCCAGCAGCTTAGCTCCCCTTATGGCCGGGGAGCTGTTTTTT.

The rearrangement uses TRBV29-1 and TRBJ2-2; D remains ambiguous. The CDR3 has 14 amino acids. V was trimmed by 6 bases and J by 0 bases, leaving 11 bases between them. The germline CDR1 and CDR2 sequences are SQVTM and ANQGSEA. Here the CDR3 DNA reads TGCAGCGTCACGGAGCCATCGAACACCGGGGAGCTGTTTTTT. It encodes CSVTEPSNTGELFF.

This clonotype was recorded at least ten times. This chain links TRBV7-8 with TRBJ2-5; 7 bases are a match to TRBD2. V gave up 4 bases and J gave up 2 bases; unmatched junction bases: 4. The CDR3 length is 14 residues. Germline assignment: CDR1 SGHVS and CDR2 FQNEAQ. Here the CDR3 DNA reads TGTGCCAGCAGCTCCACTAGCGCTCAAGAGACCCAGTACTTC. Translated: CASSSTSAQETQYF.

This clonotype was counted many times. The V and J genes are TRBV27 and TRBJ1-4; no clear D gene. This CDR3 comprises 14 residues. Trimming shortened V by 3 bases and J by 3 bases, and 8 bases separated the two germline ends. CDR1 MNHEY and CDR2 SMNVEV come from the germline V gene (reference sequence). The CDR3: CASSFASANEKLFF. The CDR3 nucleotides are TGTGCCAGCAGTTTCGCCAGCGCTAATGAAAAACTGTTTTTT.

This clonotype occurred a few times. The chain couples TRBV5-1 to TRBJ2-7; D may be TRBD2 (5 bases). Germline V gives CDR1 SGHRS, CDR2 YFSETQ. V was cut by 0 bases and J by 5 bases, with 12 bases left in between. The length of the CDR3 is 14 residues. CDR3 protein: CASSLGQTGNEQYF. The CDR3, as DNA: TGCGCCAGCAGCTTGGGGCAGACGGGAAACGAGCAGTACTTC. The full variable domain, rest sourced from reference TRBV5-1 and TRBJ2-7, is KAGVTQTPRYLIKTRGQQVTLSCSPISGHRSVSWYQQTPGQGLQFLFEYFSETQRNKGNFPGRFSGRQFSNSRSEMNVSTLELGDSALYLCASSLGQTGNEQYFGPGTRLTVT.

CDR3 amino acids: CASSLGWRTSGSRGSEQYF. CDR3 coding DNA: TGCGCCAGCAGCTTGGGCTGGAGGACTAGCGGGAGTCGTGGGAGCGAGCAGTACTTC. The V gene is TRBV5-1, the J gene TRBJ2-7; 13 bases match TRBD2. The CDR3 totals 19 residues. V lost 0 bases to trimming and J lost 6 bases; unmatched junction nucleotides: 15. Germline V gives CDR1 SGHRS, CDR2 YFSETQ.

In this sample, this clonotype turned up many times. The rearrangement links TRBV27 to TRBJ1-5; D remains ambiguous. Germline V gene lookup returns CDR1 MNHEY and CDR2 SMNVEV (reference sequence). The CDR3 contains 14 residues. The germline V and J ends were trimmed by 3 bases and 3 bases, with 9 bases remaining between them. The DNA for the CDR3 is TGTGCCAGCAGTTTTCAAGGGCCCAATCAGCCCCAGCATTTT. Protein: CASSFQGPNQPQHF.

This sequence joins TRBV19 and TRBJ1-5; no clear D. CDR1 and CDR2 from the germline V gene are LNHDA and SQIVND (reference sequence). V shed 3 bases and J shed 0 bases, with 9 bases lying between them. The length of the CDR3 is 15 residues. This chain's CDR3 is CASSISKASNQPQHF. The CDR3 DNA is TGTGCCAGTAGTATTTCCAAGGCTAGCAATCAGCCCCAGCATTTT.